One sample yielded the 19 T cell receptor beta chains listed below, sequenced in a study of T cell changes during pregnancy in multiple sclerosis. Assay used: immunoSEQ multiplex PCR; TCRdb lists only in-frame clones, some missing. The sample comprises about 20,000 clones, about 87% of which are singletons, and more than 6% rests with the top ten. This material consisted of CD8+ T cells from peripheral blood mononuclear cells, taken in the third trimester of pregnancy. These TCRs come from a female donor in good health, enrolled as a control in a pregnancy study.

CDR3 sequence (DNA): TGTGCCAGCAGCGTAGCTGATCGAGGATACGAGCAGTACTTC. Encoded protein: CASSVADRGYEQYF. The V call is TRBV9, the J call TRBJ2-7; D not certain. CDR1 is SGDLS and CDR2 is YYNGEE in the germline V gene. The CDR3 loop spans 14 amino acids. V was trimmed by 0 bases and J by 4 bases, leaving 11 bases between them.

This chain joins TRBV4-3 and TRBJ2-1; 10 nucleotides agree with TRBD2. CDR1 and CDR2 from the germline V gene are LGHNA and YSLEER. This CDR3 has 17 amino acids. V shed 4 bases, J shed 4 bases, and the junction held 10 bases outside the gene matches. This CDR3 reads CASSPWVSSGRYNEQFF. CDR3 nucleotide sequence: TGCGCCAGCAGCCCCTGGGTCTCTAGCGGGAGATACAATGAGCAGTTCTTC.

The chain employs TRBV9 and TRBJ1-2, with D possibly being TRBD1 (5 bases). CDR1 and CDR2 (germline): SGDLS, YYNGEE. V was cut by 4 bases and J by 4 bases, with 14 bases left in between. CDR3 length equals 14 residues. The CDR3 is CASSTGGFGYGYTF. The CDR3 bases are TGTGCCAGCAGCACGGGGGGGTTCGGCTATGGCTACACCTTC.

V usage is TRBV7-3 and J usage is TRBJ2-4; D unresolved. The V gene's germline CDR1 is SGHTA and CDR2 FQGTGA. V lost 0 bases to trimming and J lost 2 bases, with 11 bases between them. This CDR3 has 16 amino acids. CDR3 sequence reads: CASSLTGSGSKNIQYF. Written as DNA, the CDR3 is TGTGCCAGCAGCTTAACGGGTTCCGGGTCCAAAAACATTCAGTACTTC.

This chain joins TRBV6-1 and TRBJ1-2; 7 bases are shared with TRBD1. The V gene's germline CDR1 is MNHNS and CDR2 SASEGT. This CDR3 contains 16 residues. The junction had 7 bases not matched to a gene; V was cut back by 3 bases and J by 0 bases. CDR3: CASSEDRTRANYGYTF. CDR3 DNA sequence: TGTGCCAGCAGTGAGGACAGGACACGGGCTAACTATGGCTACACCTTC.

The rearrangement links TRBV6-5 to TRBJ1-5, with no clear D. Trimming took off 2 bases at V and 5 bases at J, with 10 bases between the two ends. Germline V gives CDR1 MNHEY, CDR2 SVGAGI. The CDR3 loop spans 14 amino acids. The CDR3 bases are TGTGCCAGCAGTTACGGCCAGAATTATCAGCCCCAGCATTTT. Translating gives CASSYGQNYQPQHF.

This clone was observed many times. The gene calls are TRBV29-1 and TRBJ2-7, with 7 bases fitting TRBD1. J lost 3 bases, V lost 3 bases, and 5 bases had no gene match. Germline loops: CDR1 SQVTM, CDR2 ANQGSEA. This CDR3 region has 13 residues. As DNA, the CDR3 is TGCAGCGTTGAGTGGCAGGGGGACTACGAGCAGTACTTC. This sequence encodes CSVEWQGDYEQYF.

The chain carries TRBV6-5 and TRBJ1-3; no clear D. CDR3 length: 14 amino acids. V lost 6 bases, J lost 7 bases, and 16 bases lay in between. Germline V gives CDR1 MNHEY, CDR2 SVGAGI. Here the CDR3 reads CASSPLPRANTIYF. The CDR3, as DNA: TGTGCCAGCAGCCCTCTCCCGCGGGCGAACACCATATATTTT.

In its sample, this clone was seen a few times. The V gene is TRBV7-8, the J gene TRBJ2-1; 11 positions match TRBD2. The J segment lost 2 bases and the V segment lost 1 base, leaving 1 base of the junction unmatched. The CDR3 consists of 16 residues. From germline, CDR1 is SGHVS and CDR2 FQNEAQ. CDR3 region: CASSLETSGTYNEQFF. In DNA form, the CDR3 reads TGTGCCAGCAGCTTAGAGACTAGCGGGACCTACAATGAGCAGTTCTTC.

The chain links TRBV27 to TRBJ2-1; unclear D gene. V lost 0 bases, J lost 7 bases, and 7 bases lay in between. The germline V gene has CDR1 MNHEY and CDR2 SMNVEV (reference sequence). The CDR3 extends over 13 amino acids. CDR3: CASSLSIQNEQFF. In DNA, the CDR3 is TGTGCCAGCAGTTTATCGATACAGAATGAGCAGTTCTTC.

CDR3 DNA: TGTGCCAGCAGTTGGAGCGGGGGTAGCTCCTACGAGCAGTACTTC. As protein: CASSWSGGSSYEQYF. The gene calls are TRBV2 and TRBJ2-7, with 8 bases matching TRBD2. Trimming at V came to 5 bases and at J to 0 bases, leaving 6 bases not matched to a gene. The CDR3 has 15 amino acids. Germline V gives CDR1 SNHLY, CDR2 FYNNEI.

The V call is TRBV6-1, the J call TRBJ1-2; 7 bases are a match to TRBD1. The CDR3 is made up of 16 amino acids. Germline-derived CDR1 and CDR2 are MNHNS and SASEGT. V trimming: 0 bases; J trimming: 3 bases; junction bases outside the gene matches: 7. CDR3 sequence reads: CASSEAPGTAYYGYTF. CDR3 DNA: TGTGCCAGCAGTGAAGCCCCGGGGACAGCTTACTATGGCTACACCTTC.

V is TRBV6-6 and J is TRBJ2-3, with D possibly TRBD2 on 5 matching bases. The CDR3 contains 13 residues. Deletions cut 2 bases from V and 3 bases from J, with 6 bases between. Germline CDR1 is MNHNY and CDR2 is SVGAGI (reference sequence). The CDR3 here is CASSYRGTDTQYF. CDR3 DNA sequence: TGTGCCAGCAGTTACCGCGGGACAGATACGCAGTATTTT.

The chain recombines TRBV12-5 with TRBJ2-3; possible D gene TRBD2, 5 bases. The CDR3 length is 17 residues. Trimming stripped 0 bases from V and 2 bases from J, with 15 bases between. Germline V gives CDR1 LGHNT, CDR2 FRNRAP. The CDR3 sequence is CASGLVPRTGTTDTQYF. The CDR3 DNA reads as TGTGCTAGTGGTTTGGTACCCCGGACTGGCACCACAGATACGCAGTATTTT.

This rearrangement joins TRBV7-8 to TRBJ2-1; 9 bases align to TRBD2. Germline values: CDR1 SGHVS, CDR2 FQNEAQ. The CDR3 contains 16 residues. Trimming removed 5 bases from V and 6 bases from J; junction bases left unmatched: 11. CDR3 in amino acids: CASSQVVAGGSNEQFF. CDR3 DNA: TGTGCCAGCAGCCAAGTCGTTGCGGGAGGGTCCAATGAGCAGTTCTTC.

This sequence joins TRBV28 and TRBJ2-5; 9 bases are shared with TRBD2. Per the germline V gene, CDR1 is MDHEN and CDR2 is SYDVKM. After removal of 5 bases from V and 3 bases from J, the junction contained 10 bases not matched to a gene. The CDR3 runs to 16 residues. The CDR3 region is CASSLSPAGGEETQYF. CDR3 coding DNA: TGTGCCAGCAGTCTCTCCCCCGCGGGAGGGGAAGAGACCCAGTACTTC.

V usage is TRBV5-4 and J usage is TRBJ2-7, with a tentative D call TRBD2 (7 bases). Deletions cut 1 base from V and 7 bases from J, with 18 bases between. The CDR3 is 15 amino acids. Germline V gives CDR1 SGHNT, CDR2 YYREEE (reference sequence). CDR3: CASSLRRGGPTEQYF. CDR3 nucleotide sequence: TGTGCCAGCAGCTTGCGGAGGGGGGGGCCCACAGAGCAGTACTTC.

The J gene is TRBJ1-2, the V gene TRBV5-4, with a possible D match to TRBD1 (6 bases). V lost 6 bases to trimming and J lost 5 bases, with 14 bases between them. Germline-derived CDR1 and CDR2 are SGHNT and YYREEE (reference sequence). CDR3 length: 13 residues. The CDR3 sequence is CASKGHGAYGYTF. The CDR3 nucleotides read TGTGCCAGCAAGGGACACGGCGCGTATGGCTACACCTTC.

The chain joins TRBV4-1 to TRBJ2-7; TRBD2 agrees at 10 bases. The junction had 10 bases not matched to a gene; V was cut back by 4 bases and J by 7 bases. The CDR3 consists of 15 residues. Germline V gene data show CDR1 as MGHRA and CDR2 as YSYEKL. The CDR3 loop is CASSPEVGLATEQYF. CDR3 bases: TGCGCCAGCAGCCCGGAGGTGGGACTAGCGACGGAGCAGTACTTC.